Sequencing of this T cell receptor (beta chain) was carried out in a study of T cell repertoires in cytomegalovirus infection. Looking at the study overall: Peptides in the study included HLA-C-restricted and HLA-B-restricted CMV epitopes. Through public TCR beta signatures, both CMV infection and matching HLA type were indicated. Findings and caveats of the study: Clonotype analysis showed dominance of the ex vivo response by HLA-C-restricted CMV-specific TCR beta clonotypes.

Points on this clonotype: What it recognizes is unknown.

Each CDR3 protein gets one entry after TCRdb re-called the reads with MiXCR. The sample includes around 900,000 distinct CDR3 sequences, approximately 31% of them seen just once. This CDR3 comprises 13 residues. Trimming removed 5 bases from V and 9 bases from J; junction bases left unmatched: 8. The V gene's germline CDR1 is SGHVS and CDR2 FQNEAQ. This chain joins TRBV7-8 and TRBJ2-3; 7 bases map to TRBD1. This clonotype was sampled from a human donor in good health (CMV status not recorded). Some clones in this sample may be carry-over from other donors' samples. The material was cultured CD8+ T cells from PBMCs, obtained from culture after CMV antigen stimulation. CDR3 sequence reads: CASSPTTGRTQYF. CDR3 DNA sequence: TGTGCCAGCAGCCCGACGACAGGGAGAACGCAGTATTTT.